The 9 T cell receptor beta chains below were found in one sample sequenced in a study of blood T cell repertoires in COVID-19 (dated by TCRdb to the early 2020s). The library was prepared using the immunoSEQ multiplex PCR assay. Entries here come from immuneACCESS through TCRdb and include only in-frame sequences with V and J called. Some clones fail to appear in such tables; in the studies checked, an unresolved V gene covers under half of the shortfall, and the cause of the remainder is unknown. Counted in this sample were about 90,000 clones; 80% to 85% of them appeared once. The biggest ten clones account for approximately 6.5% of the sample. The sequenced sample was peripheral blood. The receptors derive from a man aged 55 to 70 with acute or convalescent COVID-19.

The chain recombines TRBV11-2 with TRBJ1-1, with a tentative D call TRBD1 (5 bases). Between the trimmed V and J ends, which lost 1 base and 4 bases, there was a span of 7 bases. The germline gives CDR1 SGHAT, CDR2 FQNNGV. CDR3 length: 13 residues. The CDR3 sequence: CASSLGQGTEAFF. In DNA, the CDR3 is TGTGCCAGCAGCTTAGGGCAGGGCACTGAAGCTTTCTTT. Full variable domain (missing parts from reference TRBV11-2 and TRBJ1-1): EAGVAQSPRYKIIEKRQSVAFWCNPISGHATLYWYQQILGQGPKLLIQFQNNGVVDDSQLPKDRFSAERLKGVDSTLKIQPAKLEDSAVYLCASSLGQGTEAFFGQGTRLTVV.

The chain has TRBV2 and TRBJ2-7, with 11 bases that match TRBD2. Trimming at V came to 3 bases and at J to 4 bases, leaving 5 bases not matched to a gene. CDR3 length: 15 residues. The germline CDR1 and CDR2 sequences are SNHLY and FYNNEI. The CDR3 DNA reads TGTGCCAGCAGTGACGGGACTAGCGGCGCATACGAGCAGTACTTC. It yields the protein CASSDGTSGAYEQYF.

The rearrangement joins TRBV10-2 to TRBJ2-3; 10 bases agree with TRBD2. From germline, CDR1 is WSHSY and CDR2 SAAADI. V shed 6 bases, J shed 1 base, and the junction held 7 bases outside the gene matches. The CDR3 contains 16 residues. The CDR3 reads CASSARLAGRTDTQYF. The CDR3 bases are TGCGCCAGCAGCGCGAGACTAGCGGGTCGCACAGATACGCAGTATTTT.

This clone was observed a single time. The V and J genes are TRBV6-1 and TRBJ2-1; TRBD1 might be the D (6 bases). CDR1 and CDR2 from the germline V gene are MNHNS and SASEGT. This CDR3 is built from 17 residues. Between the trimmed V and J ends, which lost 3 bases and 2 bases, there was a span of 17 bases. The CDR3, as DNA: TGTGCCAGCAGTGACCCTCTAGGGGGTCTTACCTACAATGAGCAGTTCTTC. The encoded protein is CASSDPLGGLTYNEQFF.

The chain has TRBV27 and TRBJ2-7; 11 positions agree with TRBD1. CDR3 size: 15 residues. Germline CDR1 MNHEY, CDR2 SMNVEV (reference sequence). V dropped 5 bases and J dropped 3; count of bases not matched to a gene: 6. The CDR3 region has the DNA TGTGCCAGCAGTCTCCGGGACAGGGGGGTCTACGAGCAGTACTTC. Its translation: CASSLRDRGVYEQYF.

The CDR3 region has the DNA TGTGCCAGCAGCCAAGGGGGGGGCGCAGAAGAGACCCAGTACTTC. This gives the protein CASSQGGGAEETQYF. V usage is TRBV4-2 and J usage is TRBJ2-5; D possibly corresponds to TRBD2 (7 bases). The V gene's germline CDR1 is LGHNA and CDR2 YNFKEQ. This CDR3 has 15 residues. Trimming removed 1 base from V and 3 bases from J, with 12 bases in between.

This CDR3 is CASREVRDKSPLHF. For the CDR3, the DNA is TGTGCCAGCAGAGAAGTCAGGGACAAATCACCCCTCCACTTT. The rearrangement links TRBV11-2 to TRBJ1-6, with D perhaps matching TRBD1 (6 bases). The CDR3 length is 14 residues. CDR1 and CDR2 (germline): SGHAT, FQNNGV. Trimming left V 6 bases short and J 10 bases short, with 16 bases between.

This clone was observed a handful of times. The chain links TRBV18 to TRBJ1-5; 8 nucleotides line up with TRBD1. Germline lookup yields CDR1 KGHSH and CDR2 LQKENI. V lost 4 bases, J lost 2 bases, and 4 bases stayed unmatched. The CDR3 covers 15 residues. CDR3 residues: CASSQGQGGNQPQHF. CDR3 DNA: TGTGCCAGCTCACAAGGACAGGGTGGCAATCAGCCCCAGCATTTT.

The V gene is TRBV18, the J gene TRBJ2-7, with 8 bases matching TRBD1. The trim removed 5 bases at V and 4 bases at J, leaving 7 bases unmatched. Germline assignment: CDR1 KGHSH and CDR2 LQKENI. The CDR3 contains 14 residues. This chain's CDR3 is CASSYGQGLYEQYF. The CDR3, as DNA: TGTGCCAGCTCATACGGACAGGGTTTATACGAGCAGTACTTC.